A selection of T cell receptor beta chains follows, all from one sample in a study of cytomegalovirus exposure and HLA in healthy donors. Sequenced by immunoSEQ multiplex PCR; TCRdb stores in-frame clones only, minus some. The table records about 120,000 clones, 70% to 80% of them present only once. Sample: PBMCs. The receptors were gathered from a young woman in good health and CMV-seronegative. CDR3s include the opening cysteine and the closing phenylalanine or tryptophan. A D gene is named only where the DNA matches it firmly. Clone sizes are given selectively: once, few, many, or a class where the clone is expanded.

D	V	size	J	DNA	CDR3
TRBD2	TRBV15	-	TRBJ2-7	TGTGCCACCAGCAGAGATCCGGGAGGGGTGAAGTACGAGCAGTACTTC	CATSRDPGGVKYEQYF
TRBD1	TRBV7-9	-	TRBJ2-3	TGTGCCAGCACCAGAGGACAGGACACAGATACGCAGTATTTT	CASTRGQDTDTQYF
-	TRBV5-1	-	TRBJ2-4	TGCGCCAGCAGCTTGGTTTTCGACAGGTTGGCCAAAAACATTCAGTACTTC	CASSLVFDRLAKNIQYF
TRBD1	TRBV27	-	TRBJ1-2	TGTGCCAGCAGTTTAAGTGGGACAGGGGTTGTAGGCTACACCTTC	CASSLSGTGVVGYTF
-	TRBV6-1	few	TRBJ1-2	TGTGCCAGCAGCCTAGGGACACTCCCTCGAGGTGGCTACACCTTC	CASSLGTLPRGGYTF
TRBD2	TRBV30	-	TRBJ2-3	TGTGCCTGGAGAGGACTAGCCCCTAGCACAGATACGCAGTATTTT	CAWRGLAPSTDTQYF
-	TRBV28	-	TRBJ2-3	TGTGCCAGCAGTTTCGAGGTCCCAGATACGCAGTATTTT	CASSFEVPDTQYF
TRBD1	TRBV2	-	TRBJ2-3	TGTGCCAGCAGGGGACAGGGGACCGATACGCAGTATTTT	CASRGQGTDTQYF
-	TRBV29-1	-	TRBJ1-5	TGCAGCGTTGGGGAAACAGGGATTCAGCCCCAGCATTTT	CSVGETGIQPQHF
-	TRBV6-6	-	TRBJ1-1	TGTGCCAGCAGTTACTCCCAGGGTTTGGCTTTCTTT	CASSYSQGLAFF
-	TRBV19	few	TRBJ2-5	TGTGCCAGTAGTCTCTCCAGGATTCAAGAGACCCAGTACTTC	CASSLSRIQETQYF
TRBD2	TRBV6-6	-	TRBJ2-1	TGTGCCAGCAGGTACGGGGGGAGTCGCAATGAGCAGTTCTTC	CASRYGGSRNEQFF
-	TRBV19	few	TRBJ2-7	TGTGCCAGTAGTATGACTAGCTCCTACGAGCAGTACTTC	CASSMTSSYEQYF
-	TRBV5-6	-	TRBJ1-2	TGTGCCAGCAGCTTTTTAGGGGCCCGCACCAACTATGGCTACACCTTC	CASSFLGARTNYGYTF
-	TRBV4-1	few	TRBJ1-5	TGCGCCAGCAGCCACGCCAAGGGGCAGCAGCCCCAGCATTTT	CASSHAKGQQPQHF
-	TRBV7-9	-	TRBJ1-1	TGTTCCAGCAGCCCCGTGGGGGGGGCAAGGGACACTGAAGCTTTCTTT	CSSSPVGGARDTEAFF
-	TRBV4-1	-	TRBJ2-7	TGCGCCAGCAGCACCGGCGGTCGGTACGAGCAGTACTTC	CASSTGGRYEQYF
TRBD1	TRBV5-5	-	TRBJ2-2	TGTGCCAGCAGTATGGGACAGGCGTTGGGGGAGCTGTTTTTT	CASSMGQALGELFF
-	TRBV7-9	-	TRBJ1-2	TGTGCCAGCAGCTTAGTCTCATTGGGGAGGGGCTACACCTTC	CASSLVSLGRGYTF
TRBD1	TRBV2	-	TRBJ1-1	TGTGCCAGGGACAGGGGGGAAGACACTGAAGCTTTCTTT	CARDRGEDTEAFF
-	TRBV19	few	TRBJ2-5	TGTGCCAGCAGTACAGAGGGCAGCCAAGAGACCCAGTACTTC	CASSTEGSQETQYF
-	TRBV28	-	TRBJ1-5	TGTGCCAGCAGTTTAGGGCCCCGGGCGGGGGGCAATCAGCCCCAGCATTTT	CASSLGPRAGGNQPQHF
-	TRBV30	-	TRBJ1-6	TGTGCCCAGCGGCAAGGGCCGAATAATTCACCCCTCCACTTT	CAQRQGPNNSPLHF
TRBD1	TRBV5-1	-	TRBJ1-1	TGCGCCAGCAGCACTGGACAGGGAGGGGGGAACACTGAAGCTTTCTTT	CASSTGQGGGNTEAFF
-	TRBV19	few	TRBJ2-7	TGTGCCAGTAGTATAGCCGCAGGGGAGTCCTACGAGCAGTACTTC	CASSIAAGESYEQYF
TRBD1	TRBV19	few	TRBJ1-2	TGTGCCAGCAGAGACAGGGGGACGTACACCTTC	CASRDRGTYTF
TRBD1	TRBV28	-	TRBJ1-1	TGTGCCAGCAGTGGACAGGGGGCCGCGAACACTGAAGCTTTCTTT	CASSGQGAANTEAFF
-	TRBV6-1	-	TRBJ1-6	TGTGCCAGCAGTGAAGCAAAAGGACAAGGTTGGCGAGATTATAATTCACCCCTCCACTTT	CASSEAKGQGWRDYNSPLHF
TRBD1	TRBV6-1	-	TRBJ1-1	TGTGCCAGCAGTGAGACGGACAGGGGGTCTGAAGCTTTCTTT	CASSETDRGSEAFF
TRBD1	TRBV4-2	-	TRBJ1-2	TGTGCCAGCAGCCCCCCCACCGGGACAGGGGTTAAGGGCTACACCTTC	CASSPPTGTGVKGYTF
-	TRBV7-9	-	TRBJ1-2	TGTGCCAGCAGCTTAGTCCAGGGCCATGGCTACACCTTC	CASSLVQGHGYTF
-	TRBV9	once	TRBJ1-2	TGTGCCAGCAGCGCTTCAGACCTGGAGGGCTACACCTTC	CASSASDLEGYTF
TRBD2	TRBV2	-	TRBJ2-2	TGTGCCAGCAGTGAAGCGGCTAGCGGGGGGGAAGTCACCGGGGAGCTGTTTTTT	CASSEAASGGEVTGELFF
-	TRBV9	-	TRBJ1-3	TGTGCCAGCAGCGTAGAAATCGGACACCCTGGAAACACCATATATTTT	CASSVEIGHPGNTIYF
TRBD1	TRBV5-6	once	TRBJ1-5	TGTGCCAGCAGCTTAGGGACAGGAAACAATCAGCCCCAGCATTTT	CASSLGTGNNQPQHF
TRBD2	TRBV5-1	-	TRBJ2-1	TGCGCCAGCACCCCTGCCAACGTAGCGGGGGGTTTTAATGAGCAGTTCTTC	CASTPANVAGGFNEQFF
-	TRBV13	-	TRBJ1-1	TGTGCCAGCAGCTTTGGCAGGGGTAATACTGAAGCTTTCTTT	CASSFGRGNTEAFF
TRBD1	TRBV2	-	TRBJ1-1	TGTGCCAGCAGTGCGGACAGGGGTTTGAAAACTGAAGCTTTCTTT	CASSADRGLKTEAFF
-	TRBV30	-	TRBJ1-5	TGTGCCTGGAGTGTACTAAATAGCAATCAGCCCCAGCATTTT	CAWSVLNSNQPQHF
-	TRBV5-4	-	TRBJ1-1	TGTGCCAGCAGCTCAGGGGTGAACACTGAAGCTTTCTTT	CASSSGVNTEAFF
TRBD2	TRBV7-9	-	TRBJ2-4	TGTGCCAGCAGCCCGACGGGACTAGCGGGGGCAGAAGCCAAAAACATTCAGTACTTC	CASSPTGLAGAEAKNIQYF
TRBD1	TRBV6-5	-	TRBJ1-2	TGTGCCAGCAGTTCGGTTTTAGGGGGCCTTCCCCCCCTGAGCTTC	CASSSVLGGLPPLSF
-	TRBV21-1	-	TRBJ1-5	TGTGCCAGCAGCCTTCGGGACGAGAAGTGGGGGCAATATAGCAATCAGCCCCAGCATTTT	CASSLRDEKWGQYSNQPQHF
TRBD1	TRBV7-2	-	TRBJ1-4	TGTGCCAGCAGCAAACCCGGGACAGGGGGAAATCAAAAACTGTTTTTT	CASSKPGTGGNQKLFF
TRBD1	TRBV11-2	-	TRBJ1-1	TGTGCCAGCAGCCCAAGACAGGGACAGATGAACACTGAAGCTTTCTTT	CASSPRQGQMNTEAFF